The next 4 T cell receptor beta chains were all read from a single sample in a study of cytomegalovirus exposure and HLA in healthy donors. PCR primers comprised 60 Vbeta and 13 Jbeta primers. Only in-frame clones appear in the TCRdb table, and some are missing; sequencing was by immunoSEQ multiplex PCR. The sample has fewer than 150,000 clones, roughly three quarters seen once. Source material: PBMCs. These receptors were obtained from a man under 40 in good health and CMV-seronegative.

The V call is TRBV28, the J call TRBJ2-7; no clear D. Trimming left V 8 bases short and J 0 bases short, with 17 bases between. Germline V gene data show CDR1 as MDHEN and CDR2 as SYDVKM. The CDR3 is made up of 15 amino acids. DNA for the CDR3: TGTGCCAGCTGGCCCGGGTCTACCCTCTCCTACGAGCAGTACTTC. It specifies CASWPGSTLSYEQYF.

About this clone: The junction does not match germline at one end; this may be a read error. V gene TRBV5-1 combines with J gene TRBJ2-3; a possible D gene is TRBD2 (6 bases). Germline V lookup: CDR1 SGHRS, CDR2 YFSETQ. CDR3 size: 15 residues. CDR3 nucleotide sequence: TGCTCCAGCGGACGGATAGCGGATAGCACAGATACGCAGTATTTT. Protein product: CSSGRIADSTDTQYF.

The CDR3 is CAWTPPSYQETQYF. The CDR3 DNA reads TGTGCCTGGACCCCCCCTAGTTACCAAGAGACCCAGTACTTC. The chain joins TRBV30 to TRBJ2-5; D remains unclear. This CDR3 has 14 residues. Germline assignment: CDR1 GTSNPN and CDR2 SVGIG (reference sequence). The V gene lost 4 bases and the J gene lost 0 bases, with 12 bases spanning the gap.

The chain combines TRBV29-1 with TRBJ1-2, with 8 bases matching TRBD1. The length of the CDR3 is 17 residues. Germline V gene sequence: CDR1 SQVTM, CDR2 ANQGSEA. V trimming: 3 bases; J trimming: 0 bases; junction bases outside the gene matches: 12. The CDR3 nucleotides read TGCAGCGTTGACCCCTCTCGGACAGGGAAAGCTAACTATGGCTACACCTTC. Protein sequence: CSVDPSRTGKANYGYTF.